This is a list of T cell receptor beta chains from one sample in a study of cytomegalovirus exposure and HLA in healthy donors. TCRdb keeps only in-frame clones here, not all; method: immunoSEQ multiplex PCR. The sample lists about 82,000 clones; roughly four fifths were seen once. The sequenced sample was PBMCs. The receptors were gathered from a woman between 50 and 59 years old in good health and CMV-seropositive. CDR3s include the opening cysteine and the closing phenylalanine or tryptophan. The D gene is left open where the match is weak. Expanded clones get a size class; other rows say once, few or many, or leave the size out.

D gene,clone size,J gene,V gene,CDR3 DNA,CDR3 protein
TRBD1,.,TRBJ2-7,TRBV5-5,TGTGCCAGCAGCTTGGAGGGTACAGGGGGCGCTTCCTACGAGCAGTACTTC,CASSLEGTGGASYEQYF
TRBD1,once,TRBJ2-3,TRBV9,TGTGCCAGCAGCGAACAGGGGGCTGCAGATACGCAGTATTTT,CASSEQGAADTQYF
.,.,TRBJ1-1,TRBV2,TGTGCCAGCAGAGGGGATTTGGTCACTGAAGCTTTCTTT,CASRGDLVTEAFF
TRBD2,.,TRBJ2-5,TRBV6-1,TGTGCCAGCAGTGGCGGGACTAGCGGAGAAGAGACCCAGTACTTC,CASSGGTSGEETQYF
.,.,TRBJ2-2,TRBV28,TGTGCCAGCAGTTTTTACTATCAGAACACCGGGGAGCTGTTTTTT,CASSFYYQNTGELFF
.,.,TRBJ1-1,TRBV6-4,TGTGCCAGCAGTGACTCTCCCGTCCAGGGGAGATTAAACGAAGCTTTCTTT,CASSDSPVQGRLNEAFF
.,.,TRBJ2-2,TRBV19,TGTGCCAGCGCAACAGGGTGGGCAGGAGACACCGGGGAGCTGTTTTTT,CASATGWAGDTGELFF
TRBD2,.,TRBJ2-3,TRBV7-3,TGTGCCAGCAGCTCTAGCGGGTGGGGCACAGATACGCAGTATTTT,CASSSSGWGTDTQYF
TRBD2,.,TRBJ2-5,TRBV5-4,TGTGCCAGCAGCTCCCCGTCCGGGACTAGCTCTGAGACCCAGTACTTC,CASSSPSGTSSETQYF
TRBD1,.,TRBJ2-7,TRBV28,TGTGCCAGCAGTTTATCCGGGACAGGGTCCCACGAGCAGTACTTC,CASSLSGTGSHEQYF
TRBD1,.,TRBJ1-2,TRBV15,TGTGCCACCAGCACCCGGACAGGGGGCCTTAACTATGGCTACACCTTC,CATSTRTGGLNYGYTF
.,.,TRBJ1-2,TRBV13,TGTGCCAGCAGCTCGTCGACAGGCAGGAACTATGGCTACACCTTC,CASSSSTGRNYGYTF
TRBD1,.,TRBJ2-1,TRBV2,TGTGCCAGCAGCCCGACAGGGGTAAAATACAATGAGCAGTTCTTC,CASSPTGVKYNEQFF
.,.,TRBJ1-5,TRBV6-1,TGTGCCAGCTTAGGGGGTGGTGGTCAGCCCCAGCATTTT,CASLGGGGQPQHF
TRBD2,.,TRBJ2-3,TRBV5-1,TGCGCCAGCAGCCCGGGTGGCCTAGCGGACGTGATGACTACGCAGTATTTT,CASSPGGLADVMTTQYF
TRBD1,.,TRBJ2-2,TRBV7-2,TGTGCCAGCAGTCCGGGACAGGGAAGAACCGGGGAGCTGTTTTTT,CASSPGQGRTGELFF
TRBD1,.,TRBJ2-7,TRBV19,TGTGCCAGTCCCCCCAAACAGGGGTTCGGGGACGAGCAGTACTTC,CASPPKQGFGDEQYF
TRBD1,.,TRBJ1-1,TRBV19,TGTGCCAGTAGTATGACAGGGAGTTTGAACACTGAAGCTTTCTTT,CASSMTGSLNTEAFF
TRBD2,.,TRBJ2-3,TRBV29-1,TGCAGCGTTGGTCTGCTAGCGGGAGGGTATACGCAGTATTTT,CSVGLLAGGYTQYF
.,.,TRBJ1-1,TRBV13,TGTGCCAGCAGCTTAGTCCGCGGCACTGAAGCTTTCTTT,CASSLVRGTEAFF
TRBD2,.,TRBJ2-7,TRBV2,TGTGCCAGCAGTGCGGCTAGCGGGAGCTACGAGCAGTACTTC,CASSAASGSYEQYF
.,.,TRBJ1-2,TRBV30,TGTGCCTGGAGTGTAATCCTTTTGGTCAGGGGTAACTATGGCTACACCTTC,CAWSVILLVRGNYGYTF
.,many,TRBJ1-5,TRBV4-1,TGCGCCAGCAGCCAAGCAGGCCTAGTAGGGGCACCCCTCAATCAGCCCCAGCATTTT,CASSQAGLVGAPLNQPQHF
.,.,TRBJ2-7,TRBV6-5,TGTGCCAGCAGTCGACGGGAGCAGTCTCGAGAGCAGTACTTC,CASSRREQSREQYF
TRBD1,.,TRBJ1-1,TRBV6-6,TGTGCCAGCTTTTACCAACTTCGACAGGGCCCTGAAGCTTTCTTT,CASFYQLRQGPEAFF
.,.,TRBJ2-1,TRBV5-1,TGCGCCAGCAGCCTAAGCGGAGAGCAGTTCTTC,CASSLSGEQFF
TRBD1,.,TRBJ2-5,TRBV6-5,TGTGCCACCGGACAGGGTCAAGAGACCCAGTACTTC,CATGQGQETQYF